The source of this TCR beta chain is a study of shared clonotypes between healthy human individuals. Overall study context: Plates per donor: three CD4 naive, three CD4 memory, two CD8 naive, one CD8 memory.

Some clones are missing from TCRdb's copy, which holds only in-frame ones; the method was immunoSEQ multiplex PCR. The sample lists about 2.5 million clones, less than 95% occurring once. The CDR3 spans 14 residues. Germline V lookup: CDR1 SEHNR, CDR2 FQNEAQ (reference sequence). V shed 4 bases and J shed 3 bases, with 9 bases lying between them. The sequence derives from a man younger than 35 in good health. Some clones in this sample may be carry-over from other donors' samples. This sequence joins TRBV7-9 and TRBJ2-2, with D hard to call. Material: naive CD4+ T cells from PBMCs. As to subset: CD45RA+ positively selected. CDR3 region: CASSSDKYTGELFF. In DNA, the CDR3 is TGTGCCAGCAGCTCCGACAAGTACACCGGGGAGCTGTTTTTT.